These 24 T cell receptor beta chains came from one sample sequenced in a study of CD8 T cells in ankylosing spondylitis. Each CDR3 protein is one row after TCRdb ran MiXCR on the 5' RACE reads. There are 200,000 or so distinct CDR3 sequences in the sample; 13% occur only once, and about 10% lies in the top ten. The sample taken for sequencing was blood, either unsorted or a sorted T cell fraction (not recorded which). The source is a female donor with ankylosing spondylitis or in good health (not recorded which).

The chain employs TRBV20-1 and TRBJ2-1; 12 nucleotides agree with TRBD2. V trimming: 4 bases; J trimming: 9 bases; junction bases outside the gene matches: 10. Germline CDR1 is DFQATT and CDR2 is SNEGSKA (reference sequence). The CDR3 is 15 amino acids. CDR3 region: CSATKLAGGRGEQFF. The CDR3 bases are TGCAGTGCTACCAAGCTAGCGGGAGGGCGGGGTGAGCAGTTCTTC.

This clonotype was seen more than once but under ten times. This rearrangement joins TRBV20-1 to TRBJ2-3; 13 bases agree with TRBD2. V trimming: 3 bases; J trimming: 4 bases; junction bases outside the gene matches: 7. Germline CDR1 DFQATT, CDR2 SNEGSKA (reference sequence). The CDR3 contains 16 residues. The CDR3 coding sequence is TGCAGTGCTAGCCGAACTAGCGGGAGGGCCGCAGATACGCAGTATTTT. Its translation: CSASRTSGRAADTQYF.

This clonotype appeared many times. The rearrangement links TRBV5-1 to TRBJ2-7; no reliable D call. V was clipped by 4 bases and J by 3 bases, with 14 bases between them. Germline V gene sequence: CDR1 SGHRS, CDR2 YFSETQ. CDR3 length: 14 amino acids. The CDR3 sequence: CASSLFGSGYEQYF. CDR3 DNA sequence: TGCGCCAGCAGCCTGTTCGGCAGTGGCTACGAGCAGTACTTC.

Comment on this clonotype: This sequence may be a read error, since a much larger clone differs from it by one base. This chain links TRBV28 with TRBJ2-7; D not resolved. This CDR3 spans 15 amino acids. Germline CDR1 and CDR2: MDHEN and SYDVKM. V lost 6 bases to trimming and J lost 5 bases, with 20 bases between them. CDR3 region: CASSPLNGKSNEQYF. CDR3 DNA sequence: TGTGCCAGCAGCCCCCTTAACGGTAAGAGTAACGAGCAGTACTTC.

Many counts were recorded for this clonotype. The V and J genes are TRBV5-1 and TRBJ2-3, with D maybe TRBD2 (5 bases). This CDR3 comprises 15 residues. Germline lookup yields CDR1 SGHRS and CDR2 YFSETQ. Between the trimmed V and J ends, which lost 4 bases and 0 bases, there was a span of 12 bases. The CDR3 here is CASSHGGESTDTQYF. The CDR3 DNA follows: TGCGCCAGCAGCCACGGAGGAGAAAGCACAGATACGCAGTATTTT.

This clonotype was seen at least ten times. The rearrangement links TRBV6-2 or TRBV6-3 to TRBJ2-4, with 7 bases lining up with TRBD1. This CDR3 region has 16 residues. CDR1 MNHEY and CDR2 SVGEGT come from the germline V gene. The J segment lost 4 bases and the V segment lost 6 bases, leaving 12 bases of the junction unmatched. CDR3 loop: CASRRDTGTAKNIQYF. The CDR3 DNA reads as TGTGCCAGCAGACGGGATACCGGGACAGCTAAAAACATTCAGTACTTC.

This clonotype was picked up many times. V and J are TRBV7-3 and TRBJ2-1, with 11 bases that match TRBD2. V shed 5 bases and J 3 bases; nucleotides not matched to a gene: 6. Germline CDR1 is SGHTA and CDR2 is FQGTGA. The CDR3 runs to 16 residues. The CDR3 spells CASSLLAGAYYNEQFF. The CDR3, as DNA: TGTGCCAGCAGCCTACTAGCGGGAGCTTACTACAATGAGCAGTTCTTC. Combining the CDR3 with reference TRBV7-3 and TRBJ2-1 gives the whole variable domain GAGVSQTPSNKVTEKGKYVELRCDPISGHTALYWYRQSLGQGPEFLIYFQGTGAADDSGLPNDRFFAVRPEGSVSTLKIQRTERGDSAVYLCASSLLAGAYYNEQFFGPGTRLTVL.

The table lists this clonotype with many counts. The chain joins TRBV12-3 or TRBV12-4 to TRBJ2-2, with TRBD1 matching 10 bases. With 6 bases clipped from V and 3 bases from J, the junction kept 4 bases outside the gene matches. This CDR3 spans 15 amino acids. CDR3 residues: CASRSGTGDTGELFF. CDR3 sequence (DNA): TGTGCCAGCAGATCCGGGACAGGGGACACCGGGGAGCTGTTTTTT.

Ten or more counts support this clonotype. The chain recombines TRBV4-3 with TRBJ2-3, with D possibly TRBD2 on 6 matching bases. The CDR3 is 16 residues long. The germline V and J ends were trimmed by 3 bases and 0 bases, with 13 bases remaining between them. Germline V gene lookup returns CDR1 LGHNA and CDR2 YSLEER. The CDR3 reads CASSQSGRTSTDTQYF. The CDR3 DNA is TGCGCCAGCAGCCAGTCTGGGAGGACTAGCACAGATACGCAGTATTTT.

A word on this clonotype: A much more abundant neighbour one base away suggests this may be a read error. The rearrangement uses TRBV29-1 and TRBJ1-1, with no clear D. The CDR3 length is 14 residues. V lost 2 bases and J 2 bases, leaving 12 bases between the germline ends. CDR1 is SQVTM, CDR2 ANQGSEA, per germline. The CDR3 loop reads CSVEFVGQNTEAFF. The CDR3 bases are TGCAGCGTTGAATTTGTCGGCCAAAACACTGAAGCTTTCTTT.

There are many counts of this clonotype. This chain joins TRBV5-1 and TRBJ2-5; the match to TRBD1 covers 7 bases. Per germline, CDR1 SGHRS and CDR2 YFSETQ. CDR3 size: 13 residues. V lost 3 bases and J lost 3; bases outside the gene matches: 2. CDR3 in DNA: TGCGCCAGCAGCTATACAGGGGAAGAGACCCAGTACTTC. Translated: CASSYTGEETQYF.

The table lists this clonotype with a few counts. This chain joins TRBV7-9 and TRBJ2-5; D possibly corresponds to TRBD2 (6 bases). Germline CDR1 is SEHNR and CDR2 is FQNEAQ (reference sequence). V lost 3 bases and J lost 2, with 7 bases in between. The CDR3 extends over 13 amino acids. The CDR3 bases are TGTGCCAGCAGCTTCGGGGGTCAAGAGACCCAGTACTTC. Protein product: CASSFGGQETQYF.

The chain couples TRBV6-2 or TRBV6-3 to TRBJ2-6; D remains ambiguous. Germline V gene data show CDR1 as MNHEY and CDR2 as SVGEGT. V dropped 5 bases and J dropped 0 bases, with 14 bases sitting between them. The CDR3 length is 17 residues. The CDR3 DNA is TGTGCCAGCAGTCCCACACCACAGAGCTCTGGGGCCAACGTCCTGACTTTC. Translating gives CASSPTPQSSGANVLTF.

The gene calls are TRBV3-1 and TRBJ1-4; 9 positions match TRBD1. CDR1 LGHDT and CDR2 YNNKEL come from the germline V gene (reference sequence). The CDR3 runs 19 residues. V gave up 1 base and J gave up 7 bases; unmatched junction bases: 16. The CDR3 sequence: CASSQASWTGELRGEKLFF. The CDR3 coding sequence is TGTGCCAGCAGCCAAGCGAGTTGGACAGGGGAGTTAAGGGGTGAAAAACTGTTTTTT.

J is TRBJ2-3 and V is TRBV12-5; 10 nucleotides agree with TRBD2. The germline gives CDR1 LGHNT, CDR2 FRNRAP. With 7 bases clipped from V and 2 bases from J, the junction kept 3 bases outside the gene matches. The length of the CDR3 is 14 residues. CDR3 region: CASALAGFTDTQYF. The CDR3 nucleotides read TGTGCTAGTGCACTAGCGGGGTTCACAGATACGCAGTATTTT.

The table lists this clonotype with many counts. The CDR3 DNA is TGTGCCAGCACTACAGGAAATAGCAATCAGCCCCAGCATTTT. Amino acid sequence: CASTTGNSNQPQHF. The chain uses TRBV6-2 or TRBV6-3 and TRBJ1-5, with D possibly TRBD1 on 5 matching bases. The CDR3 is 14 amino acids. In germline, CDR1 is MNHEY, CDR2 SVGEGT. V gave up 7 bases and J gave up 0 bases, with 10 bases separating them.

This clonotype was detected ten times or more. The chain has TRBV12-3 or TRBV12-4 and TRBJ2-1; 14 bases align to TRBD2. The J segment lost 5 bases and the V segment lost 10 bases, leaving 7 bases of the junction unmatched. This CDR3 has 15 amino acids. The CDR3 coding sequence is TGTGCCACCCGCTGGACTAGCGGGAGGAACAATGAGCAGTTCTTC. It yields the protein CATRWTSGRNNEQFF.

CDR3 sequence (DNA): TGTGCCAGCAGCCCCAGGGGAACCACAGATACGCAGTATTTT. As protein: CASSPRGTTDTQYF. This rearrangement joins TRBV11-3 to TRBJ2-3, with D possibly matching TRBD1 (6 bases). The length of the CDR3 is 14 residues. Per germline, CDR1 SGHNT and CDR2 YENEEA. V was cut by 5 bases and J by 2 bases, with 11 bases left in between.

This clonotype was counted only a few times. This chain's CDR3 is CASSEGGVNQPQHF. CDR3 nucleotides: TGTGCCAGCAGTGAGGGCGGGGTTAATCAGCCCCAGCATTTT. The rearrangement links TRBV2 to TRBJ1-5; the D is unclear. The ends were cut back, 3 bases at V and 4 bases at J, with 10 bases in the middle. The CDR3 extends over 14 amino acids. The germline gives CDR1 SNHLY, CDR2 FYNNEI.

This clonotype turned up a few times. The chain is built from TRBV30 and TRBJ2-5; D perhaps matches TRBD2 (6 bases). The germline V and J ends were trimmed by 0 bases and 3 bases, with 8 bases remaining between them. The CDR3 covers 13 residues. Germline V gives CDR1 GTSNPN, CDR2 SVGIG (reference sequence). The CDR3 here is CAWSVREKETQYF. In nucleotides, the CDR3 is TGTGCCTGGAGTGTACGGGAGAAAGAGACCCAGTACTTC.

The chain joins TRBV6-1 to TRBJ2-7, with 12 bases identical to TRBD2. This CDR3 is 16 amino acids long. V lost 6 bases, J lost 2 bases, and 8 bases stayed unmatched. Germline V CDR1 and CDR2: MNHNS, SASEGT. CDR3 region: CASRLRLAGETYEQYF. The CDR3, as DNA: TGTGCCAGCAGACTTCGACTAGCGGGAGAAACCTACGAGCAGTACTTC.

This clonotype showed up many times. The V gene is TRBV29-1, the J gene TRBJ2-1; D perhaps matches TRBD1 (6 bases). In germline, CDR1 is SQVTM, CDR2 ANQGSEA. Trimming took 6 bases from V and 0 from J, leaving 12 bases between them. The CDR3 totals 14 residues. The CDR3: CSVDSGDSYNEQFF. The CDR3 DNA follows: TGCAGCGTGGACTCAGGGGACTCCTACAATGAGCAGTTCTTC.

This clonotype has a count of ten or more. This chain connects TRBV29-1 to TRBJ2-3, with a weak D call TRBD2 (6 bases). The CDR3 extends over 16 amino acids. Trimming left V 5 bases short and J 0 bases short, with 18 bases between. Germline CDR1 SQVTM, CDR2 ANQGSEA. The CDR3 DNA follows: TGCAGCGTTCCGACTCACCCGAGCGGGAGCACAGATACGCAGTATTTT. Protein sequence: CSVPTHPSGSTDTQYF.

This clonotype was counted only a few times. The V and J genes are TRBV7-2 and TRBJ2-3; 7 bases fit TRBD2. From germline, CDR1 is SGHTA and CDR2 FQGNSA. With 5 bases clipped from V and 0 bases from J, the junction kept 5 bases outside the gene matches. The CDR3 length is 15 residues. CDR3 coding DNA: TGTGCCAGCAGCGCGAGCGGGGCTAGCACAGATACGCAGTATTTT. It codes for CASSASGASTDTQYF. The full variable domain, in which reference TRBV7-2 and TRBJ2-3 provide the parts outside the CDR3, is GAGVSQSPSNKVTEKGKDVELRCDPISGHTALYWYRQSLGQGLEFLIYFQGNSAPDKSGLPSDRFSAERTGGSVSTLTIQRTQQEDSAVYLCASSASGASTDTQYFGPGTRLTVL.